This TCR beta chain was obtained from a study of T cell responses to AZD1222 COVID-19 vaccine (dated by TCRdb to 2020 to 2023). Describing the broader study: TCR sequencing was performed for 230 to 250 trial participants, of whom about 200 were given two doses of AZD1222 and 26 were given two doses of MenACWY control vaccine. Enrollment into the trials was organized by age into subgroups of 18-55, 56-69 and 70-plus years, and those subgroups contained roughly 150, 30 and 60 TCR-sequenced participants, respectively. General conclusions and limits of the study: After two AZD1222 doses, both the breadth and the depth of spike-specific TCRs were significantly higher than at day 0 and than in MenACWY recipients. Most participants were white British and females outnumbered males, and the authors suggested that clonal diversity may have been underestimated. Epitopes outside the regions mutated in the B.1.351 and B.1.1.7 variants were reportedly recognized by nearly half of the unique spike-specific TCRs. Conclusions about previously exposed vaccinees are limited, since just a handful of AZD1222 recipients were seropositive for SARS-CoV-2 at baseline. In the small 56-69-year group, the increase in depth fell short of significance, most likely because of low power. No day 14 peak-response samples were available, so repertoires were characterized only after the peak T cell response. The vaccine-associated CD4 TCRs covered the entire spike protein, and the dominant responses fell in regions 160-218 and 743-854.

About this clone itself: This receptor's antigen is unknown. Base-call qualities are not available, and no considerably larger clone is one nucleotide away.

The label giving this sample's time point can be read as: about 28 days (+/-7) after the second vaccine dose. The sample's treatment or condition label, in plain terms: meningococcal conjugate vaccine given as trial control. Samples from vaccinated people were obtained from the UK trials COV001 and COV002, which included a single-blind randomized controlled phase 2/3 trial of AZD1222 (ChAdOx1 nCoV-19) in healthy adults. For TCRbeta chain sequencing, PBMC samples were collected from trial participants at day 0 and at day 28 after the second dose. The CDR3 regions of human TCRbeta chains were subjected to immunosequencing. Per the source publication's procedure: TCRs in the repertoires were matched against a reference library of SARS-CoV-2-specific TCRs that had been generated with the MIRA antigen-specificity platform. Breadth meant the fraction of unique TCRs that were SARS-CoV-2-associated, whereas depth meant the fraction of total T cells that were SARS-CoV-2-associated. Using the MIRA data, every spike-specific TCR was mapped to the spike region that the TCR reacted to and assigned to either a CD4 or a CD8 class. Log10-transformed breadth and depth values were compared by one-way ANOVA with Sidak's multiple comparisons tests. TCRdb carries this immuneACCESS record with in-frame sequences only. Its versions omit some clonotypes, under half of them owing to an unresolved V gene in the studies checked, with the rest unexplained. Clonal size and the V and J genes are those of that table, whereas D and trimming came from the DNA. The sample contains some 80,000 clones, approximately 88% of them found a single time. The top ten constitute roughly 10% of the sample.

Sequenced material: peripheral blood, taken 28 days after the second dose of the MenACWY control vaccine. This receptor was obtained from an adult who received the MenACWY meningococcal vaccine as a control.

CDR3 protein: CASGRTGATNEKLFF. In nucleotides, the sequence is TGTGCCAGTGGACGGACAGGAGCAACTAATGAAAAACTGTTTTTT. The chain uses TRBV19 and TRBJ1-4; TRBD1 aligns with 7 central bases. The CDR3 numbers 15 residues from cysteine through phenylalanine. The read is trimmed to its CDR3 DNA, 45 bases read in frame from base 1. According to the germline V gene (reference sequence), CDR1 reads LNHDA and CDR2 reads SQIVND. Trimming accounts for 8 bases at V and 0 bases at J, while the number of junction bases matched to no gene is 6.